This TCR beta chain was profiled in a study of blood T cell repertoires in COVID-19. Study-level background: Donors in the United States, Italy and Spain gave samples during acute or convalescent COVID-19. T cells, B-cell-depleted T cells, or PBMCs supplied cDNA or gDNA.

Per the authors' pipeline: Cell counts per sample came from amplifying reference gene primers. Data came from immunoSEQ multiplex PCR; TCRdb stores just in-frame clones and leaves some out. V, J and clone size were drawn from that table, and D and trimming were deduced from the DNA. The table shows fewer than 300,000 clones, with approximately 82% occurring only once. V was shortened by 6 bases and J by 3 bases, with 18 bases between the two germline ends. The CDR3 spans 16 residues. The germline V gene has CDR1 SNHLY and CDR2 FYNNEI. The origin of this receptor is a woman between 18 and 30 years old with acute or convalescent COVID-19. Sequencing used peripheral blood. V and J are TRBV2 and TRBJ1-5, with D perhaps TRBD1 (6 bases). The CDR3 reads CASRKDSADYNQPQHF. CDR3 bases: TGTGCCAGCAGGAAGGACAGCGCAGATTACAATCAGCCCCAGCATTTT.